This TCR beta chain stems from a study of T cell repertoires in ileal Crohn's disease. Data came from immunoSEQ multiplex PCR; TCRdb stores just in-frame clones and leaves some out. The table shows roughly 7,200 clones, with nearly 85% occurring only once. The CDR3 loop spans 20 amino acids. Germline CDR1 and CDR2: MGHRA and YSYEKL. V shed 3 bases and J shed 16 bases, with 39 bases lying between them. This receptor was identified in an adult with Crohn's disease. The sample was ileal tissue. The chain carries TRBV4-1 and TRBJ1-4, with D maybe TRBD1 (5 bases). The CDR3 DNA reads TGCGCCAGCAGCCAGGGTGCCCAGGGAACTTGGAACTCCGAAAAGGTGGAGCGGTTTTTT. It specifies CASSQGAQGTWNSEKVERFF.